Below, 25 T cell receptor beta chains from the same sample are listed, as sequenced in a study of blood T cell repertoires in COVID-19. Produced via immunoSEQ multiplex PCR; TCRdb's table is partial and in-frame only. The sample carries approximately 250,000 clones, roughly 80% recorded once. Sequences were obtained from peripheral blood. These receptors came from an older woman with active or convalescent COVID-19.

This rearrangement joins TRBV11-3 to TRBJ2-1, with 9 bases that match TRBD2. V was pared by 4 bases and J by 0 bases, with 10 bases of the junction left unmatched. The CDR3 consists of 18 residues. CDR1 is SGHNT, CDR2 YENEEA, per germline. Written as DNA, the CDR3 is TGTGCCAGCAGCTCGTGGGGGACTAGCCCTAACTCCTACAATGAGCAGTTCTTC. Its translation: CASSSWGTSPNSYNEQFF.

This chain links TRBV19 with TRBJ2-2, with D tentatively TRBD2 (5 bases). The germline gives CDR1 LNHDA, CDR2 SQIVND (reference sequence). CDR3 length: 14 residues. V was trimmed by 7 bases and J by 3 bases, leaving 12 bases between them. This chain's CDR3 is CASTNRGDTGELFF. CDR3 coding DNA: TGTGCCAGTACCAATCGGGGAGACACCGGGGAGCTGTTTTTT.

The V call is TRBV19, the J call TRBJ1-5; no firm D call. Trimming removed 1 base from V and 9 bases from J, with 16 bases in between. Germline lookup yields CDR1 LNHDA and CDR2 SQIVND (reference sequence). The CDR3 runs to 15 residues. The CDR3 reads CASSIGVGWLVPQHF. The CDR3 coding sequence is TGTGCCAGTAGTATAGGCGTCGGGTGGTTGGTGCCCCAGCATTTT.

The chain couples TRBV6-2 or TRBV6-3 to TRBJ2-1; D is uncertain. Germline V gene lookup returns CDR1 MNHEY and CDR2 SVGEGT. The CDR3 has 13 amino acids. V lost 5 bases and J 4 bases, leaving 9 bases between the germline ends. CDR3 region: CASSRSRYNEQFF. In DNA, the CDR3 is TGTGCCAGCAGTCGGTCGAGATACAATGAGCAGTTCTTC.

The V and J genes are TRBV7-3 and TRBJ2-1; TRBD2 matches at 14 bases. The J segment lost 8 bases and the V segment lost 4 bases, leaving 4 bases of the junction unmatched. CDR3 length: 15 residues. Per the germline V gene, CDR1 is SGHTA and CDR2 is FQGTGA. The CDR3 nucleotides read TGTGCCAGCAGCTCGGGACTAGCGGGAGTGCATGAGCAGTTCTTC. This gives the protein CASSSGLAGVHEQFF. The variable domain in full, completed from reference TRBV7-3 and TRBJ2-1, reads GAGVSQTPSNKVTEKGKYVELRCDPISGHTALYWYRQSLGQGPEFLIYFQGTGAADDSGLPNDRFFAVRPEGSVSTLKIQRTERGDSAVYLCASSSGLAGVHEQFFGPGTRLTVL.

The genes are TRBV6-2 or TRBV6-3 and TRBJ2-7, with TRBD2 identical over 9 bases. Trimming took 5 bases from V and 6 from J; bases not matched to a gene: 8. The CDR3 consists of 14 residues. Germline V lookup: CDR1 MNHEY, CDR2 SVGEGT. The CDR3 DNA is TGTGCCAGCAGTCCCGGGACTAGCCCCTCCGAGCAGTACTTC. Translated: CASSPGTSPSEQYF.

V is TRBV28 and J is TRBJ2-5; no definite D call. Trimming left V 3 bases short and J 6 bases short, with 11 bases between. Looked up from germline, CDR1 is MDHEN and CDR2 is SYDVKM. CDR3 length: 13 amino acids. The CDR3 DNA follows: TGTGCCAGCAGTTTCGCCGGCAGGCAGACCCAGTACTTC. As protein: CASSFAGRQTQYF.

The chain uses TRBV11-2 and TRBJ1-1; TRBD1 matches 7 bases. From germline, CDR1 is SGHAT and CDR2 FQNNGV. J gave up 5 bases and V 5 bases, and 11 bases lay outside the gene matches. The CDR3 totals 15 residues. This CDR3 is CASSVRTGASTEAFF. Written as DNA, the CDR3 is TGTGCCAGCAGCGTCCGGACAGGAGCATCGACTGAAGCTTTCTTT. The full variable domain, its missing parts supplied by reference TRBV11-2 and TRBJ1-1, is EAGVAQSPRYKIIEKRQSVAFWCNPISGHATLYWYQQILGQGPKLLIQFQNNGVVDDSQLPKDRFSAERLKGVDSTLKIQPAKLEDSAVYLCASSVRTGASTEAFFGQGTRLTVV.

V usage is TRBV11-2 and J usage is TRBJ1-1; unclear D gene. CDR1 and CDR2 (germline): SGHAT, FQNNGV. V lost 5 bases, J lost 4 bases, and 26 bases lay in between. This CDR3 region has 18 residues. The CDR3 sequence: CASSVSREHDNWGTEAFF. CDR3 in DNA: TGTGCCAGCAGCGTTTCCCGGGAACATGATAATTGGGGCACTGAAGCTTTCTTT.

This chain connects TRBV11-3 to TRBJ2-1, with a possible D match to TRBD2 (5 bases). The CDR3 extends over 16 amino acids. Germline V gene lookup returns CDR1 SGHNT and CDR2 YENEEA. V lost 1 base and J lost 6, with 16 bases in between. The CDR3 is CASSLVAISGGNEQFF. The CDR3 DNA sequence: TGTGCCAGCAGCTTAGTAGCTATTTCAGGAGGCAATGAGCAGTTCTTC.

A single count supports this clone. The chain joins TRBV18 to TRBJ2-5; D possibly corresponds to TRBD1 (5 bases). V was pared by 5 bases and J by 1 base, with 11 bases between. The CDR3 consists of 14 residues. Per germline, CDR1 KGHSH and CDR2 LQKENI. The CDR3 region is CASSIGRAQETQYF. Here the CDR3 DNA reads TGTGCCAGCTCAATAGGCAGGGCCCAAGAGACCCAGTACTTC.

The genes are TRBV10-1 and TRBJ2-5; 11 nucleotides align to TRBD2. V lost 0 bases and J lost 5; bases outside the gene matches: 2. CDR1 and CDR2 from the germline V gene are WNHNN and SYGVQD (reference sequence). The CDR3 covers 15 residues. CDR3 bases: TGCGCCAGCAGTGAGTCGGCTAGCGGGGGGGAGACCCAGTACTTC. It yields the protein CASSESASGGETQYF.

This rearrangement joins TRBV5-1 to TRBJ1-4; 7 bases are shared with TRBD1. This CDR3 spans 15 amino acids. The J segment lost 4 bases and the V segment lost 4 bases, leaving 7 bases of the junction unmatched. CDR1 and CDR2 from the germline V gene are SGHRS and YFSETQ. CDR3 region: CASSIVGDSNEKLFF. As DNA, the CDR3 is TGCGCCAGCAGCATCGTTGGGGACAGTAATGAAAAACTGTTTTTT.

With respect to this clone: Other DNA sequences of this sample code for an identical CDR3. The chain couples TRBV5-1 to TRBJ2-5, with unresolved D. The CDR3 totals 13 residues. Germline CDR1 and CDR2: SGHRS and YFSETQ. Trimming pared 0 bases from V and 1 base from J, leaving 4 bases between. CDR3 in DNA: TGCGCCAGCAGCTTGGTCTCCCAAGAGACCCAGTACTTC. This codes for CASSLVSQETQYF.

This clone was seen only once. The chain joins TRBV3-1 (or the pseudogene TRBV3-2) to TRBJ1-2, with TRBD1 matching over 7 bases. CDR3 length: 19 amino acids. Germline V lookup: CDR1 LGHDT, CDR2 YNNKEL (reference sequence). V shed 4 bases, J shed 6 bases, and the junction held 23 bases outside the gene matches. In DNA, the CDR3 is TGTGCCAGCAGCCGAGACGCTTCCTTCCTGGGGACAGCAAGCAATGGCTACACCTTC. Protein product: CASSRDASFLGTASNGYTF.

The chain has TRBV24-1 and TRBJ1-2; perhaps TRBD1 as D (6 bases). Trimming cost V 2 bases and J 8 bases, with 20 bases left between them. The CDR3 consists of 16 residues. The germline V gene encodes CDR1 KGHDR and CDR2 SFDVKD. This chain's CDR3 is CATSDSSGGYTEGYTF. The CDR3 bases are TGTGCCACCAGTGATTCCTCGGGGGGCTATACTGAGGGCTACACCTTC.

CDR3 sequence reads: CASSGATSGGAGELFF. In nucleotides, the CDR3 is TGTGCCAGCAGTGGCGCGACTAGCGGGGGGGCAGGGGAGCTGTTTTTT. The rearrangement uses TRBV2 and TRBJ2-2; 14 bases align to TRBD2. Germline V CDR1 and CDR2: SNHLY, FYNNEI. V gave up 4 bases and J gave up 8 bases; unmatched junction bases: 6. The CDR3 sequence is 16 residues long.

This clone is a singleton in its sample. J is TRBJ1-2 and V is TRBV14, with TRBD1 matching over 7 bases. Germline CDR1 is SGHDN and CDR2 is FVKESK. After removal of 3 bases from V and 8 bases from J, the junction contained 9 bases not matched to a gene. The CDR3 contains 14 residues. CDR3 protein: CASSQWTGDRGYTF. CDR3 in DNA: TGTGCCAGCAGCCAGTGGACAGGTGATAGGGGCTACACCTTC.

The CDR3 reads CASSSWGLAGFTGELFF. CDR3 DNA: TGTGCCAGCAGCTCCTGGGGACTAGCGGGGTTTACCGGGGAGCTGTTTTTT. The chain recombines TRBV5-4 with TRBJ2-2, with 13 nucleotides matching TRBD2. After removal of 3 bases from V and 5 bases from J, the junction contained 7 bases not matched to a gene. This CDR3 is built from 17 residues. Germline CDR1 reads SGHNT; CDR2 reads YYREEE (reference sequence). Complete variable domain (other parts from reference TRBV5-4 and TRBJ2-2): ETGVTQSPTHLIKTRGQQVTLRCSSQSGHNTVSWYQQALGQGPQFIFQYYREEENGRGNFPPRFSGLQFPNYSSELNVNALELDDSALYLCASSSWGLAGFTGELFFGEGSRLTVL.

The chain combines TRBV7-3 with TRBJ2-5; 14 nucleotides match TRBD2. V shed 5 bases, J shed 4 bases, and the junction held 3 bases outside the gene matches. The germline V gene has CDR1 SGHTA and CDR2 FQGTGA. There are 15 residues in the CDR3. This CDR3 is CASSMGLAGAETQYF. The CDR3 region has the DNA TGTGCCAGCAGCATGGGACTAGCGGGGGCAGAGACCCAGTACTTC.

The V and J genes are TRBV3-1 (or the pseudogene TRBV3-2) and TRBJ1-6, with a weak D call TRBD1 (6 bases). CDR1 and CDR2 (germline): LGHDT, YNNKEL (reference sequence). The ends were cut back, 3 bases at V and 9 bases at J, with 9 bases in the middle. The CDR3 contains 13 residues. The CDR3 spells CASSQGASSPLHF. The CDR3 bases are TGTGCCAGCAGCCAGGGGGCGTCTTCACCCCTCCACTTT.

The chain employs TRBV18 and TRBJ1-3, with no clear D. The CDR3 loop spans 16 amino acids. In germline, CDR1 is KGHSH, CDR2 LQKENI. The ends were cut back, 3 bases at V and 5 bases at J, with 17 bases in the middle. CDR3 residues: CASSPIPGWARNTIYF. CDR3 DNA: TGTGCCAGCTCACCCATCCCGGGGTGGGCGCGAAACACCATATATTTT.

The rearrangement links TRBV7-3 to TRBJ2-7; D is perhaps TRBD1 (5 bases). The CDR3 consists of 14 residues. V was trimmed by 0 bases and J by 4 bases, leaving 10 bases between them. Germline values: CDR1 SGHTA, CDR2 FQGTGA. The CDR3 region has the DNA TGTGCCAGCAGCTTAACGGGTGGGGCATACGAGCAGTACTTC. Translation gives CASSLTGGAYEQYF.

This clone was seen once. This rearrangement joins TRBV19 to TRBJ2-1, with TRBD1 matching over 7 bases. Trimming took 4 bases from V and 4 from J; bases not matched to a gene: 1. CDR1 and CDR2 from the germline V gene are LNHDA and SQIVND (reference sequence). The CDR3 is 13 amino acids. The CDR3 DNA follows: TGTGCCAGTAGTACCAGGGGGTACAATGAGCAGTTCTTC. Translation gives CASSTRGYNEQFF.

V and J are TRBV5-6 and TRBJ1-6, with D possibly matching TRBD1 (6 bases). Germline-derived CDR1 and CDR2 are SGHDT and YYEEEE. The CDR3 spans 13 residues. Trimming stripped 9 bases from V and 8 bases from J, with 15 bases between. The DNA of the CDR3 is TGTGCCACCTCGGGACACACGGATTCACCCCTCCACTTT. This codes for CATSGHTDSPLHF. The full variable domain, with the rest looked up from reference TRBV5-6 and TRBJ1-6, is DAGVTQSPTHLIKTRGQQVTLRCSPKSGHDTVSWYQQALGQGPQFIFQYYEEEERQRGNFPDRFSGHQFPNYSSELNVNALLLGDSALYLCATSGHTDSPLHFGNGTRLTVT.